Listed below are T cell receptor beta chains from one sample, sequenced in a study of a mutant IDH1 vaccine in newly diagnosed glioma. Antigen specificity for these receptors is unknown. The repertoire was sequenced with immunoSEQ multiplex PCR; TCRdb's copy has only in-frame clones and lacks some. The sample consists of tens of thousands of clones, approximately 83% of them appearing once. This material consisted of PBMCs, taken from a glioma patient whose treatment included an IDH1 peptide vaccine. These receptors were taken from a man aged 25-45 years with glioma. CDR3s include the opening cysteine and the closing phenylalanine or tryptophan. D genes are given only for firm matches. Size is omitted from some rows. Given values are once, few, many or a class for expanded clones.

d_call,clone_size,j_call,v_call,cdr3_nt,cdr3_aa
TRBD1,once,TRBJ1-5,TRBV5-6,TGTGCCAGCACGACCGGGACAGGGGGCTTTTATAGCAATCAGCCCCAGCATTTT,CASTTGTGGFYSNQPQHF
NA,NA,TRBJ1-1,TRBV30,TGTGCCTGGAGTGTGGACTCGATTGAAGCTTTCTTT,CAWSVDSIEAFF
NA,once,TRBJ2-2,TRBV7-2,TGTGCCAGCAGCTTAAGATGGAACACCGGGGAGCTGTTTTTT,CASSLRWNTGELFF
NA,NA,TRBJ2-5,TRBV30,TGTGCCTGGAGTGTCTCGCGTTCTGGGGAGACCCAGTACTTC,CAWSVSRSGETQYF
NA,NA,TRBJ2-5,TRBV30,TGTGCCTGGAGGCTCGTGGGGGAGACCCAGTACTTC,CAWRLVGETQYF
NA,NA,TRBJ1-2,TRBV10-3,TGTGCCATCAGTGCGGACATCGCATATGGCTACACCTTC,CAISADIAYGYTF
TRBD1,few,TRBJ2-7,TRBV7-8,TGTGCCAGCAGCTTGGCCGGGACAGGCGGCGAGCAGTACTTC,CASSLAGTGGEQYF
NA,NA,TRBJ1-2,TRBV6-1,TGTGCCAGCCGTCTCTCCTCGCCCATTAACTATGGCTACACCTTC,CASRLSSPINYGYTF
NA,NA,TRBJ2-7,TRBV4-1,TGCGCCAGCAGTCACGGGGCAGGGAGCTCCTACGAGCAGTACTTC,CASSHGAGSSYEQYF
NA,NA,TRBJ2-5,TRBV5-1,TGCGCCAGCAGCCTCCTTCAGGGGGGAGGTGAGACCCAGTACTTC,CASSLLQGGGETQYF
NA,NA,TRBJ1-2,TRBV30,TGTGCCTGGGGAGGGCGGGGGAATCTTTGGAACTATGGCTACACCTTC,CAWGGRGNLWNYGYTF
NA,NA,TRBJ2-7,TRBV30,TGTGCCTGGAGTTCCCGGGGGAACGAGCAGTACTTC,CAWSSRGNEQYF
NA,NA,TRBJ2-4,TRBV5-1,TGCGCCAGCAGCTTGGGACAGGATGACATTCAGTACTTC,CASSLGQDDIQYF
NA,NA,TRBJ2-7,TRBV20-1,TGCAGTTTTCGGTTGGGCGAGCAGTACTTC,CSFRLGEQYF
NA,few,TRBJ1-1,TRBV10-3,TGTGCCACCGCGGAGCGGTGGGCTGAAGCTTTCTTT,CATAERWAEAFF
NA,NA,TRBJ2-7,TRBV29-1,TGCAGCGTTGTGGGCACATTCTACGAGCAGTACTTC,CSVVGTFYEQYF
TRBD2,once,TRBJ2-1,TRBV7-6,TGTGCCAGCACCAACTATGGACTAGCGGGGGTTAATGAGCAGTTCTTC,CASTNYGLAGVNEQFF
NA,NA,TRBJ2-1,TRBV6-4,TGTGCCAGTTCATCCCGGGGGGCTGGTACCAATGAGCAGTTCTTC,CASSSRGAGTNEQFF
TRBD1,once,TRBJ2-7,TRBV27,TGTGCCAGCAGTTGGGACAGGGAAGGGGAGCAGTACTTC,CASSWDREGEQYF
TRBD2,NA,TRBJ2-5,TRBV7-2,TGTGCCAGCAGCTTAAATGGCGGGGGTCAGGGAGAGACCCAGTACTTC,CASSLNGGGQGETQYF
TRBD1,NA,TRBJ1-4,TRBV5-1,TGCGCCAGCAGCTTAGGACAGGGGACTAATGAAAAACTGTTTTTT,CASSLGQGTNEKLFF